This TCR beta chain was identified in a study of CD8 T cells in Susac syndrome. Overall study results and limits: Clonal expansion was present among Susac CD8+ cells. This expansion reached its peak in TEMRA cells and in active patients. Susac-specific public clones in total CD8+ repertoires numbered about 17; in CD8+ TEMRA repertoires, they numbered a few.

Random-hexamer reverse transcription was applied to about 0.5 to 1 ug RNA. Across 54 Vbeta and 13 Jbeta, TCR beta CDR3 was amplified with immunoSEQ multiplex PCR. TCRdb re-called the immunoSEQ multiplex PCR reads through MiXCR, storing one row per CDR3 protein. The sample includes about 82,000 distinct CDR3 sequences, 96% of them seen just once. The CDR3 runs 16 residues. V lost 2 bases to trimming and J lost 7 bases, with 22 bases between them. Looked up from germline, CDR1 is SGHNT and CDR2 is YYREEE (reference sequence). This clonotype was counted a single time. The target antigen is unknown. High-throughput TCR beta sequencing covered peripheral CD8+ and CD4+ T cells.

The clonotype was recovered from a human donor with Susac syndrome. V and J are TRBV5-4 and TRBJ2-7; tentative D call: TRBD2 (7 bases). The sequenced sample was CD8+ T cells from PBMCs. CDR3 coding DNA: TGTGCCAGCAGCTTCCTTCCGGGGGGCGAAGGGGGGGAGCAGTACTTC. Amino acid sequence: CASSFLPGGEGGEQYF.